Listed below are T cell receptor beta chains from one sample, sequenced in a study of OX40 agonist ivuxolimab in advanced cancers. Sequencing used immunoSEQ multiplex PCR; TCRdb keeps in-frame clones, though not all of them. The sample lists approximately 38,000 clones; around 92% were seen once. The source was CD4+ or CD8+ T cells sorted from blood, collected in a trial of the OX40 agonist ivuxolimab. These receptors were collected from an adult with an advanced solid tumor such as melanoma, head and neck, liver or kidney cancer. CDR3s include the opening cysteine and the closing phenylalanine or tryptophan. The order of the fields is V gene, J gene, D gene, clone size, CDR3 DNA, CDR3 protein. The D gene is left open where the match is weak. Size is omitted from some rows. Given values are once, few, many or a class for expanded clones.

>TRBV11-2|TRBJ1-3|TRBD1|NA
TGTGCCAGCAGCTCACGACAGGGGGCTACAGGAAACACCATATATTTT
CASSSRQGATGNTIYF
>TRBV27|TRBJ2-3|TRBD1|NA
TGTGCCAGCAGTCCTCAGACAGGGACGTCAACAGATACGCAGTATTTT
CASSPQTGTSTDTQYF
>TRBV18|TRBJ2-7|TRBD2|NA
TGTGCCAGCTCATCTAGCGGGAGCCTGAACGAGCAGTACTTC
CASSSSGSLNEQYF
>TRBV6-5|TRBJ2-3|NA|NA
TGTGCCAGCAGTTACTCGAGCCGCACAGATACGCAGTATTTT
CASSYSSRTDTQYF
>TRBV27|TRBJ1-1|NA|NA
TGTGCCAGCAGTTTATCAGCCTGGGGGACTGAAGCTTTCTTT
CASSLSAWGTEAFF
>TRBV9|TRBJ1-2|TRBD1|NA
TGTGCCAGCAGCGGATCGACAGGGCGTGTGGGATATGGCTACACCTTC
CASSGSTGRVGYGYTF
>TRBV6-5|TRBJ2-6|NA|NA
TGTGCCGGGTCTGGGGCCAACGTCCTGACTTTC
CAGSGANVLTF
>TRBV7-9|TRBJ2-2|TRBD2|NA
TGTGCCAGCAGCCCCGGACTAGGGAGTACCGGGGAGCTGTTTTTT
CASSPGLGSTGELFF
>TRBV16|TRBJ2-1|NA|NA
TGTGCCAGCAGCCCCTTCCGGGGCTACAATGAGCAGTTCTTC
CASSPFRGYNEQFF
>TRBV2|TRBJ2-1|NA|once
TGTGCCAGCAGTGTATTCACTGAGGATGAGCAGTTCTTC
CASSVFTEDEQFF
>TRBV6-6|TRBJ1-2|NA|NA
TGTGCCAGCAGCTCAGACGGCTACACCTTC
CASSSDGYTF
>TRBV27|TRBJ2-7|NA|NA
TGTGCCAGCAGTGAGGGGACCGCAGTAGGCTACGAGCAGTACTTC
CASSEGTAVGYEQYF
>TRBV13|TRBJ2-1|NA|NA
TGTGCCAGCAGCGCCGGACACTACCCTGGGAATGAGCAGTTCTTC
CASSAGHYPGNEQFF